This T cell receptor beta chain appears in the sequencing data of a study of blood T cell repertoires in COVID-19. For the study at large: Sites in the United States, Italy and Spain provided acute and convalescent COVID-19 samples. Sources were T cells, B-cell-depleted T cells, or PBMCs; the material itself was cDNA or gDNA.

CDR1 is SGHAT and CDR2 is FQNNGV in the germline V gene. CDR3 length: 14 amino acids. V was pared by 1 base and J by 7 bases, with 0 bases of the junction left unmatched. In the original workflow: Scientists estimated how many nucleated cells there were by amplifying reference gene primers. Sequenced by immunoSEQ multiplex PCR; TCRdb stores in-frame clones only, minus some. V, J and clone size reflect that table, while D and trimming were determined from the DNA. The data hold about 230,000 clones, with over 75% observed a single time. The sequence came from an elderly woman with acute or convalescent COVID-19. The chain links TRBV11-2 to TRBJ1-6; TRBD1 agrees at 8 bases. Material for sequencing was peripheral blood. The CDR3 loop is CASSLGDRNSPLHF. The CDR3 DNA reads as TGTGCCAGCAGCTTAGGGGACAGGAATTCACCCCTCCACTTT.